What follows are 29 T cell receptor beta chains derived from one specimen sequenced in a study of shared clonotypes between healthy human individuals. Measured with immunoSEQ multiplex PCR; TCRdb has only the in-frame clones, and not every one. The sample lists around 2.1 million clones; under 95% were seen once. Positively selected for CCR7, the CD45RO-negative cells used as naive CD8 cells excluded terminally differentiated effector memory CD45RA+ cells. Sequences were obtained from naive CD8+ T cells from PBMCs. These receptors originate from a man younger than 30 in good health. Some clones in this sample may be carry-over from other donors' samples.

The V call is TRBV6-5, the J call TRBJ2-7, with TRBD1 matching 7 bases. The CDR3 runs to 16 residues. CDR1 and CDR2 from the germline V gene are MNHEY and SVGAGI. J lost 2 bases, V lost 2 bases, and 9 bases had no gene match. CDR3 region: CASSYLAGGVAYEQYF. For the CDR3, the DNA is TGTGCCAGCAGTTACCTGGCAGGGGGAGTCGCCTACGAGCAGTACTTC.

This clone was recorded only once. The rearrangement joins TRBV27 to TRBJ2-7, with unresolved D. CDR3 length: 15 residues. Trimming left V 0 bases short and J 2 bases short, with 11 bases between. Germline CDR1 reads MNHEY; CDR2 reads SMNVEV (reference sequence). CDR3 in DNA: TGTGCCAGCAGTTTATCTGCCTTTAGTACCTACGAGCAGTACTTC. Protein product: CASSLSAFSTYEQYF.

This chain's CDR3 is CASSFPAGSSYEQYF. The CDR3 DNA reads as TGTGCCAGCAGTTTCCCCGCGGGGTCCTCCTACGAGCAGTACTTC. This chain joins TRBV28 and TRBJ2-7; D might be TRBD2 (6 bases). Trimming removed 3 bases at V and 0 bases at J, with 12 bases between. The CDR3 consists of 15 residues. Germline V gene sequence: CDR1 MDHEN, CDR2 SYDVKM.

About this clone: The same CDR3 also results from other DNA sequences found in this sample. This chain connects TRBV6-6 to TRBJ2-2; D is unresolved. The germline V and J ends were trimmed by 0 bases and 1 base, with 0 bases remaining between them. Germline V gene lookup returns CDR1 MNHNY and CDR2 SVGAGI (reference sequence). This CDR3 region has 13 residues. CDR3 amino acids: CASSYSNTGELFF. CDR3 coding DNA: TGTGCCAGCAGTTACTCGAACACCGGGGAGCTGTTTTTT.

The V and J genes are TRBV6-5 and TRBJ1-1; 11 nucleotides agree with TRBD1. Germline CDR1 MNHEY, CDR2 SVGAGI. The CDR3 has 14 residues. V dropped 6 bases and J dropped 6; count of bases not matched to a gene: 6. CDR3 residues: CASSRTGGIAEAFF. The DNA for the CDR3 is TGTGCCAGCAGCCGGACAGGGGGCATAGCTGAAGCTTTCTTT.

The chain employs TRBV9 and TRBJ2-7; 14 positions agree with TRBD2. V dropped 0 bases and J dropped 5; count of bases not matched to a gene: 4. Per the germline V gene, CDR1 is SGDLS and CDR2 is YYNGEE. The CDR3 is 16 residues long. CDR3 region: CASSVETSGRVDEQYF. The CDR3 region has the DNA TGTGCCAGCAGCGTAGAGACTAGCGGGAGGGTTGACGAGCAGTACTTC.

About this clone: Other nucleotide sequences in the sample specify the same CDR3. V and J are TRBV7-9 and TRBJ1-5; possible D gene TRBD1, 5 bases. V shed 2 bases and J shed 5 bases, with 10 bases lying between them. Looked up from germline, CDR1 is SEHNR and CDR2 is FQNEAQ (reference sequence). This CDR3 is built from 14 residues. As DNA, the CDR3 is TGTGCCAGCAGCTTATCAGGGTCCGATCAGCCCCAGCATTTT. It yields the protein CASSLSGSDQPQHF.

Worth noting for this clone: The sample holds other DNA sequences that translate to the same CDR3. V gene TRBV7-6 combines with J gene TRBJ2-7; TRBD1 matches 7 bases. The CDR3 covers 14 residues. Trimming cost V 4 bases and J 2 bases; bases outside gene matches: 5. Germline CDR1 reads SGHVS; CDR2 reads FNYEAQ. For the CDR3, the DNA is TGTGCCAGCAGCTCGAGGGACAGTACCTACGAGCAGTACTTC. Its protein product is CASSSRDSTYEQYF.

This chain uses TRBV28 with TRBJ2-3; no clear D. The CDR3 contains 14 residues. Trimming left V 5 bases short and J 2 bases short, with 11 bases between. The germline CDR1 and CDR2 sequences are MDHEN and SYDVKM. CDR3: CASSPSLPTDTQYF. CDR3 sequence (DNA): TGTGCCAGCAGTCCGAGTCTTCCCACAGATACGCAGTATTTT. The whole variable domain, filled in from reference TRBV28 and TRBJ2-3, reads DVKVTQSSRYLVKRTGEKVFLECVQDMDHENMFWYRQDPGLGLRLIYFSYDVKMKEKGDIPEGYSVSREKKERFSLILESASTNQTSMYLCASSPSLPTDTQYFGPGTRLTVL.

The chain links TRBV6-1 to TRBJ1-2; the D is unclear. Germline values: CDR1 MNHNS, CDR2 SASEGT. Deletions cut 4 bases from V and 4 bases from J, with 13 bases between. The CDR3 runs 14 residues. The CDR3 reads CASSVEALGYGYTF. CDR3 bases: TGTGCCAGCAGTGTGGAGGCGCTCGGCTATGGCTACACCTTC.

This chain connects TRBV7-8 to TRBJ1-5, with D possibly TRBD1 on 5 matching bases. CDR3 length: 13 residues. Trimming cost V 3 bases and J 6 bases, with 9 bases left between them. Per germline, CDR1 SGHVS and CDR2 FQNEAQ. The DNA for the CDR3 is TGTGCCAGCAGCTTTGCAGGGCTTCAGCCCCAGCATTTT. Its protein is CASSFAGLQPQHF.

V gene TRBV7-3 combines with J gene TRBJ2-1; D is perhaps TRBD2 (6 bases). The CDR3 loop spans 16 amino acids. With 0 bases removed from V and 0 bases from J, the gap between germline ends came to 9 bases. The germline V gene encodes CDR1 SGHTA and CDR2 FQGTGA. CDR3 amino acids: CASSLTAGSSYNEQFF. CDR3 coding DNA: TGTGCCAGCAGCTTAACCGCCGGGAGCTCCTACAATGAGCAGTTCTTC.

J is TRBJ1-1 and V is TRBV27; the D gene is possibly TRBD1 (6 bases). V was shortened by 0 bases and J by 4 bases, with 9 bases between the two germline ends. The CDR3 is 14 amino acids. Germline V lookup: CDR1 MNHEY, CDR2 SMNVEV (reference sequence). The CDR3 DNA follows: TGTGCCAGCAGTTTATCGGACAGCTTCACTGAAGCTTTCTTT. Protein product: CASSLSDSFTEAFF.

The CDR3 bases are TGTGCCAGCAGCTCTCGACAGATCCTTGAAGCTTTCTTT. As protein: CASSSRQILEAFF. The V gene is TRBV11-2, the J gene TRBJ1-1, with D maybe TRBD1 (5 bases). The CDR3 spans 13 residues. Trimming removed 4 bases at V and 7 bases at J, with 13 bases between. The V gene's germline CDR1 is SGHAT and CDR2 FQNNGV.

This clone was found a few times. The chain employs TRBV7-2 and TRBJ1-5, with D unresolved. Germline CDR1 reads SGHTA; CDR2 reads FQGNSA. The V end was cut by 2 bases, the J end by 4 bases, with 9 bases between. This CDR3 has 14 amino acids. The CDR3 spells CASSLSAGNQPQHF. CDR3 nucleotides: TGTGCCAGCAGCTTATCGGCGGGGAATCAGCCCCAGCATTTT.

V usage is TRBV28 and J usage is TRBJ1-4; TRBD1 matches at 8 bases. The CDR3 has 14 residues. Trimming at V came to 7 bases and at J to 8 bases, leaving 9 bases not matched to a gene. Germline CDR1 and CDR2: MDHEN and SYDVKM. The CDR3 DNA reads TGTGCCAGCACCCCAACAGGGGGTGGAGAAAAACTGTTTTTT. Residues: CASTPTGGGEKLFF. Complete variable domain (other parts from reference TRBV28 and TRBJ1-4): DVKVTQSSRYLVKRTGEKVFLECVQDMDHENMFWYRQDPGLGLRLIYFSYDVKMKEKGDIPEGYSVSREKKERFSLILESASTNQTSMYLCASTPTGGGEKLFFGSGTQLSVL.

V is TRBV12-5 and J is TRBJ1-2; weak D call: TRBD1 (6 bases). The V end lost 8 bases, the J end lost 3 bases, and 13 bases lay between the germline ends. The CDR3 totals 13 residues. CDR1 is LGHNT and CDR2 is FRNRAP in the germline V gene. CDR3 sequence: CASMEAGDYGYTF. For the CDR3, the DNA is TGTGCTAGTATGGAGGCAGGGGACTATGGCTACACCTTC.

The rearrangement joins TRBV29-1 to TRBJ2-5, with 7 bases fitting TRBD2. The CDR3 contains 17 residues. With V trimmed by 3 bases and J by 5 bases, 18 bases remained unmatched. Germline assignment: CDR1 SQVTM and CDR2 ANQGSEA. CDR3 DNA sequence: TGCAGCGTTGAGGAGTTCGCTAGCGGCCTACCTCCGGAGACCCAGTACTTC. This gives the protein CSVEEFASGLPPETQYF.

This clone occurred a few times. The rearrangement uses TRBV9 and TRBJ2-1; TRBD2 matches 10 bases. CDR1 is SGDLS and CDR2 is YYNGEE in the germline V gene. V lost 1 base to trimming and J lost 0 bases; unmatched junction nucleotides: 1. This CDR3 spans 16 amino acids. CDR3 protein: CASSVPSGSSYNEQFF. DNA of the CDR3: TGTGCCAGCAGCGTACCTAGCGGGAGCTCCTACAATGAGCAGTTCTTC.

The chain couples TRBV27 to TRBJ2-7; D may be TRBD1 (5 bases). The CDR3 extends over 13 amino acids. With 3 bases removed from V and 7 bases from J, the gap between germline ends came to 13 bases. Germline-derived CDR1 and CDR2 are MNHEY and SMNVEV (reference sequence). The CDR3 loop is CASSFSGFQEQYF. The CDR3 DNA follows: TGTGCCAGCAGTTTTTCAGGGTTTCAAGAGCAGTACTTC.

V is TRBV11-2 and J is TRBJ2-7, with D uncertain. Trimming took 1 base from V and 6 from J, leaving 10 bases between them. The CDR3 consists of 13 residues. Looked up from germline, CDR1 is SGHAT and CDR2 is FQNNGV. The chain's CDR3 is CASSLGPLFEQYF. The DNA for the CDR3 is TGTGCCAGCAGCTTAGGTCCACTTTTCGAGCAGTACTTC.

This chain joins TRBV28 and TRBJ2-7, with D perhaps matching TRBD2 (6 bases). The germline V and J ends were trimmed by 4 bases and 2 bases, with 21 bases remaining between them. Germline CDR1 and CDR2: MDHEN and SYDVKM. The CDR3 is 17 residues long. The CDR3 spells CASSSPTARLGAYEQYF. The CDR3 DNA is TGTGCCAGCAGTTCCCCAACAGCCCGACTAGGGGCCTACGAGCAGTACTTC.

The chain employs TRBV19 and TRBJ2-5; 11 nucleotides match TRBD2. V trimming: 3 bases; J trimming: 4 bases; junction bases outside the gene matches: 7. Germline V gene sequence: CDR1 LNHDA, CDR2 SQIVND (reference sequence). The CDR3 covers 16 residues. Here the CDR3 reads CASSITSGSLPETQYF. CDR3 coding DNA: TGTGCCAGTAGTATCACTAGCGGGAGTCTACCAGAGACCCAGTACTTC.

The sample holds a few counts of this clone. The sample carries other DNA sequences with the same CDR3. V is TRBV6-1 and J is TRBJ2-7; TRBD1 agrees at 11 bases. The V and J ends lost 6 bases and 0 bases, in that order; junction bases with no gene match: 1. CDR1 MNHNS and CDR2 SASEGT come from the germline V gene. This CDR3 spans 14 amino acids. CDR3 sequence reads: CASSGTGGSYEQYF. CDR3 nucleotide sequence: TGTGCCAGCAGCGGGACAGGGGGCTCCTACGAGCAGTACTTC.

V is TRBV5-1 and J is TRBJ1-5; 7 bases map to TRBD1. Unmatched junction bases numbered 6, after V lost 4 bases and J lost 2 bases. There are 15 residues in the CDR3. Germline-derived CDR1 and CDR2 are SGHRS and YFSETQ. CDR3 nucleotide sequence: TGCGCCAGCAGCACCGGGACAGATCGCAATCAGCCCCAGCATTTT. It encodes CASSTGTDRNQPQHF. Full variable domain (remainder filled in from reference TRBV5-1 and TRBJ1-5): KAGVTQTPRYLIKTRGQQVTLSCSPISGHRSVSWYQQTPGQGLQFLFEYFSETQRNKGNFPGRFSGRQFSNSRSEMNVSTLELGDSALYLCASSTGTDRNQPQHFGDGTRLSIL.

Written as DNA, the CDR3 is TGTGCCAGCAGCCTGGGAGGGCGAGGTACGAACACTGAAGCTTTCTTT. Amino acids: CASSLGGRGTNTEAFF. V gene TRBV11-2 combines with J gene TRBJ1-1; no reliable D call. V lost 5 bases, J lost 1 base, and 17 bases lay in between. Germline V gives CDR1 SGHAT, CDR2 FQNNGV. The CDR3 has 16 residues.

V and J are TRBV19 and TRBJ2-2, with D hard to call. The V end was cut by 6 bases, the J end by 0 bases, with 11 bases between. This CDR3 region has 15 residues. The V gene's germline CDR1 is LNHDA and CDR2 SQIVND (reference sequence). Here the CDR3 DNA reads TGTGCCAGTAGCCTGCCGGGTTCGAACACCGGGGAGCTGTTTTTT. This gives the protein CASSLPGSNTGELFF.

The rearrangement joins TRBV9 to TRBJ2-7, with D uncertain. The CDR3 consists of 12 residues. V was cut by 3 bases and J by 6 bases, with 10 bases left in between. Germline CDR1 and CDR2: SGDLS and YYNGEE. The CDR3, as DNA: TGTGCCAGCAGCGGAAGGCTCGGCGAGCAGTACTTC. Its protein is CASSGRLGEQYF.

V gene TRBV19 combines with J gene TRBJ2-7; D gene ambiguous. The CDR3 totals 14 residues. Germline V lookup: CDR1 LNHDA, CDR2 SQIVND (reference sequence). V was trimmed by 5 bases and J by 5 bases, leaving 16 bases between them. The CDR3 loop is CASSPRPTTHEQYF. The DNA for the CDR3 is TGTGCCAGTAGTCCCCGACCCACGACCCACGAGCAGTACTTC.